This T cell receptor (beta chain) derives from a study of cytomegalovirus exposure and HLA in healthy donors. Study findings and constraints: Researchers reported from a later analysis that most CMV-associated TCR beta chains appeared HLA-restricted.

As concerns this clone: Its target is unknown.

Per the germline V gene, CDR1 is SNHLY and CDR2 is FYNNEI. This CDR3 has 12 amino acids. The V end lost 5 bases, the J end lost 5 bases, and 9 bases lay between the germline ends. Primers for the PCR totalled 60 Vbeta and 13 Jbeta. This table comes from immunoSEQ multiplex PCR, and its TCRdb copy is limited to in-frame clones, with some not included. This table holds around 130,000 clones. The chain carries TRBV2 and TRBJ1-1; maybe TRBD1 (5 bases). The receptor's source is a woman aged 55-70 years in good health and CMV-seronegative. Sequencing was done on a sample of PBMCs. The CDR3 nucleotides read TGTGCCAGCAGTTCCGGGGGGACTGAAGCTTTCTTT. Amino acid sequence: CASSSGGTEAFF.